What follows is one T cell receptor beta chain and its context. Following RNA extraction, reverse transcription yielded cDNA that acted as the sequencing template. This table comes from immunoSEQ multiplex PCR, and its TCRdb copy is limited to in-frame clones, with some not included. The repertoire includes approximately 42,000 clones, 50% to 70% of them detected once, and about a fifth sits in the top ten. These data belong to a study of CD8+ T cells in alopecia areata. Treatment in this sample: oral pan-JAK inhibitor, 5-10 mg twice daily. The material was CD8+ T cells sorted from blood, obtained at week 4, from a patient treated with tofacitinib. The source is a human donor with alopecia areata.

The CDR3 loop is CASSSRGNTEAFF. The CDR3 coding sequence is TGTGCCAGCAGTTCTCGGGGGAACACTGAAGCTTTCTTT. The rearrangement links TRBV6-6 to TRBJ1-1; D not resolved. Trimming left V 4 bases short and J 1 base short, with 7 bases between. Germline V gene lookup returns CDR1 MNHNY and CDR2 SVGAGI (reference sequence). The CDR3 spans 13 residues.